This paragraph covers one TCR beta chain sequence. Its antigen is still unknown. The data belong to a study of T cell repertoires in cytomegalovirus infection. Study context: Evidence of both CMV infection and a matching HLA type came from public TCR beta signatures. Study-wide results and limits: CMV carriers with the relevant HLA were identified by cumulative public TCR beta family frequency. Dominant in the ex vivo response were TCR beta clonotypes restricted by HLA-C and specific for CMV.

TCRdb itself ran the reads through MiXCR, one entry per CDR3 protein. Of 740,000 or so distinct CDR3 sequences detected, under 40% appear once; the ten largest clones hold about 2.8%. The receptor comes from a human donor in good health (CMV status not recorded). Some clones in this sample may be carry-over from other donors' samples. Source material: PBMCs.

The CDR3 DNA follows: TGTGCCAGCAGCGCCAACCTAGCGGGAGACAATGAGCAGTTCTTC. Its translation: CASSANLAGDNEQFF. This chain joins TRBV7-2 and TRBJ2-1, with 10 positions matching TRBD2. V lost 5 bases and J lost 5; bases outside the gene matches: 6. This CDR3 contains 15 residues. Germline lookup yields CDR1 SGHTA and CDR2 FQGNSA. Using reference TRBV7-2 and TRBJ2-1 for the parts outside the CDR3, the full variable domain is GAGVSQSPSNKVTEKGKDVELRCDPISGHTALYWYRQSLGQGLEFLIYFQGNSAPDKSGLPSDRFSAERTGGSVSTLTIQRTQQEDSAVYLCASSANLAGDNEQFFGPGTRLTVL.